This TCR beta chain came from a study of T cell changes during pregnancy in multiple sclerosis. CDR3 length equals 14 residues. Germline CDR1 and CDR2: LGHNA and YSLEER. Trimming took off 0 bases at V and 1 base at J, with 6 bases between the two ends. Assay used: immunoSEQ multiplex PCR; TCRdb lists only in-frame clones, some missing. The repertoire includes about 99,000 clones, 93% of them detected once, and roughly 0.95% sits in the top ten. This TCR derives from a female donor with multiple sclerosis, enrolled in a pregnancy study. Sequenced here: peripheral blood, sampled after pregnancy. This chain uses TRBV4-3 with TRBJ1-1; D unclear. The CDR3 DNA follows: TGCGCCAGCAGCCAAGATCTGAGGAACACTGAAGCTTTCTTT. Protein sequence: CASSQDLRNTEAFF.